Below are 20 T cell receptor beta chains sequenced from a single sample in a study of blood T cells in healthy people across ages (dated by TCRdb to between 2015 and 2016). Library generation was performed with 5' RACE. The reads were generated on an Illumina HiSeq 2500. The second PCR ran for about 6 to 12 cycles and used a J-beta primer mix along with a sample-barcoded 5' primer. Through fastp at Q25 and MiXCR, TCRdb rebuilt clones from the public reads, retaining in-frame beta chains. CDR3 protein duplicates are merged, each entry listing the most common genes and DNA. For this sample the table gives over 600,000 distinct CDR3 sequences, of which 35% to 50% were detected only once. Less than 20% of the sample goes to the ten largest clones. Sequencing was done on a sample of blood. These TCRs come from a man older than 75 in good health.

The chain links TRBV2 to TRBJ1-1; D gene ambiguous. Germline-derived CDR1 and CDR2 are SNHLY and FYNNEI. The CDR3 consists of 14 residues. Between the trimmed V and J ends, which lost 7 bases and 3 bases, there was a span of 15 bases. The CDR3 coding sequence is TGTGCCAGCAAGCGGGAGCCGGGGTACACTGAAGCTTTCTTT. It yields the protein CASKREPGYTEAFF.

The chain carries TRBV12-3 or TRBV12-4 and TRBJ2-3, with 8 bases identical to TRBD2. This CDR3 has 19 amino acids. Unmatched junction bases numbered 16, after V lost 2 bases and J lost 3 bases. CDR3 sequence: CASSLSSGLARVRTDTQYF. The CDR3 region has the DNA TGTGCCAGCAGTTTAAGTAGCGGACTAGCCAGAGTTAGAACAGATACGCAGTATTTT.

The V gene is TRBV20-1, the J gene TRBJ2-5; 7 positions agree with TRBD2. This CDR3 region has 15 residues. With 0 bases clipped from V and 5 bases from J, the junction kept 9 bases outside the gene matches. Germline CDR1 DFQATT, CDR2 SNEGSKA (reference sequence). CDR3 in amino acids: CSARDRWQGGETQYF. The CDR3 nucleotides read TGCAGTGCTAGAGATCGGTGGCAGGGAGGGGAGACCCAGTACTTC.

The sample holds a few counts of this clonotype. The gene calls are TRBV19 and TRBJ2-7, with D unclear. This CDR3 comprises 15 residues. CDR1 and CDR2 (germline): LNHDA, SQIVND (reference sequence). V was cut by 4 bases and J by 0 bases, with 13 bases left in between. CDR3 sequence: CASSTEVVPSYEQYF. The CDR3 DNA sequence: TGTGCCAGTAGTACGGAAGTCGTACCCTCCTACGAGCAGTACTTC.

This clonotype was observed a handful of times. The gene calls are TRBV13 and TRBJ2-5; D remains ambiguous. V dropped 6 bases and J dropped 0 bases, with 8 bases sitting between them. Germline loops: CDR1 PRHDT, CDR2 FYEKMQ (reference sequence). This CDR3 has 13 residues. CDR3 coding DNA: TGTGCCAGCAGTTTCAGGTACCAAGAGACCCAGTACTTC. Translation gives CASSFRYQETQYF.

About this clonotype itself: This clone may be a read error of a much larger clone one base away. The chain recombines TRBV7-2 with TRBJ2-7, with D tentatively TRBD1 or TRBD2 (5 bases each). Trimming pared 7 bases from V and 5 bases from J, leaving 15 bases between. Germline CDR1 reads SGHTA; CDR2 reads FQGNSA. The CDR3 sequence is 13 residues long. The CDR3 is CASNWGWTDEQYF. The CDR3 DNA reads TGTGCCAGCAACTGGGGGTGGACCGACGAGCAGTACTTC.

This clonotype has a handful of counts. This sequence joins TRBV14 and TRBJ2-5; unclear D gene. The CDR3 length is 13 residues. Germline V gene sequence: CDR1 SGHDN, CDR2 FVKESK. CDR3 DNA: TGTGCGAAGGGCCGGACGCTCCAAGAGACCCAGTACTTC. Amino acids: CAKGRTLQETQYF.

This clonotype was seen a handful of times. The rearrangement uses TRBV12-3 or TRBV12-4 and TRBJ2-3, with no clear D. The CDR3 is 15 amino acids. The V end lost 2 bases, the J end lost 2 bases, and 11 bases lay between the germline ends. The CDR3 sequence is CASSLWRRSTDTQYF. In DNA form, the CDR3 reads TGTGCCAGCAGTTTATGGCGGAGATCCACAGATACGCAGTATTTT.

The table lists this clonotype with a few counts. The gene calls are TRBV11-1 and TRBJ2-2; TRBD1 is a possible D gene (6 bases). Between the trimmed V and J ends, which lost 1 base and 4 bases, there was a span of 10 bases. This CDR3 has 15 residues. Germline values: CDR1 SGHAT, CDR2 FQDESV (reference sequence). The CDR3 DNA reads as TGTGCCAGCAGCTTAGTAGGGGGTTCCACCGGGGAGCTGTTTTTT. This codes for CASSLVGGSTGELFF.

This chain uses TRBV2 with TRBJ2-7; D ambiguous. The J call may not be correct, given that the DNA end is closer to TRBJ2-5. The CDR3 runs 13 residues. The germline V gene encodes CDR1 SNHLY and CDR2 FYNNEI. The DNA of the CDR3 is TGTGCCAGCCAATCGACGACCGCGGAGACCCAGTACTTC. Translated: CASQSTTAETQYF.

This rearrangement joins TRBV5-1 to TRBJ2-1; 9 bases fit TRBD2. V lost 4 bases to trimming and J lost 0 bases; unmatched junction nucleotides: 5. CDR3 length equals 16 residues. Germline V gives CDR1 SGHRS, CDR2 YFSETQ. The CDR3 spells CASSRTSASSYNEQFF. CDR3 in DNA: TGCGCCAGCAGCAGGACTAGCGCTAGCTCCTACAATGAGCAGTTCTTC.

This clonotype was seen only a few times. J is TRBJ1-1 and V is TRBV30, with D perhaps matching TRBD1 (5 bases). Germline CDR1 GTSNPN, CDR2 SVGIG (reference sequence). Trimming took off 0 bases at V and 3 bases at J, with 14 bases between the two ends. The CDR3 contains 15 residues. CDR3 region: CAWSVLGRGDTEAFF. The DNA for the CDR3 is TGTGCCTGGAGTGTATTAGGGCGAGGGGACACTGAAGCTTTCTTT.

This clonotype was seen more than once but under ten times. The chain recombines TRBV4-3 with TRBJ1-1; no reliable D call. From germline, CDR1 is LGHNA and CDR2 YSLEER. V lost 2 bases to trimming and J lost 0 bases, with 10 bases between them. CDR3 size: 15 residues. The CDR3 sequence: CASSQTANMNTEAFF. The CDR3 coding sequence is TGCGCCAGCAGCCAAACGGCAAACATGAACACTGAAGCTTTCTTT.

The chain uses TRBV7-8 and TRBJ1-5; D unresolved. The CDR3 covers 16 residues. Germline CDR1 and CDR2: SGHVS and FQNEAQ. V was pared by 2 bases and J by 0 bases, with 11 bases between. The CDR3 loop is CASSLWPNPSNQPQHF. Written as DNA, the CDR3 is TGTGCCAGCAGCTTATGGCCAAATCCTAGCAATCAGCCCCAGCATTTT.

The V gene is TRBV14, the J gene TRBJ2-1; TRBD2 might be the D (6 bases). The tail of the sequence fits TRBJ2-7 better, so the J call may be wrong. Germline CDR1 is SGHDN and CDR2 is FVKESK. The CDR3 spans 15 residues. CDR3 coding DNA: TGTGCCAGCAGCCCCGGGACTCCCCTCTACAATGAGCAGTACTTC. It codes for CASSPGTPLYNEQYF.

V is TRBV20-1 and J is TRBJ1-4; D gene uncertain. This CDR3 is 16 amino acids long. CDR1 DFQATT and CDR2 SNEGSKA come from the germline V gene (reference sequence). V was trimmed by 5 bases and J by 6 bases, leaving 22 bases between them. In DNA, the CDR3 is TGCAGTGCTCGGGCCCAGGTGTTGGGCGAAGATGAAAAACTGTTTTTT. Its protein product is CSARAQVLGEDEKLFF.

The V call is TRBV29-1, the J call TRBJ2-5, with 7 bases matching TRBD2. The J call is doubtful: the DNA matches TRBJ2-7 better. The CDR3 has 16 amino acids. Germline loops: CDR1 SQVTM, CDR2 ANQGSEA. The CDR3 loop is CSVVPSSATSSYEQYF. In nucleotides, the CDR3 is TGCAGCGTTGTGCCCTCCTCTGCGACTAGCAGCTACGAGCAGTACTTC.

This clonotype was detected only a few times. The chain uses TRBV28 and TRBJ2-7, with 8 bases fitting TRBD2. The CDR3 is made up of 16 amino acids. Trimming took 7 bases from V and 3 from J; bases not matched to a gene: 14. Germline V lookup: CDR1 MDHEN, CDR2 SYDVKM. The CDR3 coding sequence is TGTGCCAGCACGGGATCCCGACTAGCGCCGAACTACGAGCAGTACTTC. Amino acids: CASTGSRLAPNYEQYF.

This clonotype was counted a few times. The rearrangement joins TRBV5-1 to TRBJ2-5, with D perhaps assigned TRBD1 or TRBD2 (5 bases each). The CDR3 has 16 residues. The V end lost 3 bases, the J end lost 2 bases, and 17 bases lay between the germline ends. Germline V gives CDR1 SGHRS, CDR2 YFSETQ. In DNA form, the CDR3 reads TGCGCCAGCAGCTGGGGGTCCATACCCGAGCAAGAGACCCAGTACTTC. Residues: CASSWGSIPEQETQYF.

The CDR3: CASSSSSGGFHEQYF. The CDR3 nucleotides read TGTGCCAGCAGCTCGTCTAGCGGAGGGTTTCACGAGCAGTACTTC. The V and J genes are TRBV7-2 and TRBJ2-7, with 7 bases lining up with TRBD2. The germline V gene has CDR1 SGHTA and CDR2 FQGNSA. The CDR3 extends over 15 amino acids. V lost 4 bases to trimming and J lost 5 bases; unmatched junction nucleotides: 11.